This section outlines one TCR beta chain sequence together with its context. Its antigen is currently not known. Per-base quality was not reported, and no clone a single base away is much larger than it. Patients with autoimmune disease history or receiving systemic immunosuppression were excluded from the trial. In every dose cohort, peripheral blood was drawn for TCR sequencing at baseline, cycle 4 day 1, and cycle 7 day 1. The samples were taken from a phase I, first-in-human, multicenter, open-label dose-escalation trial of ivuxolimab. Adults with locally advanced or metastatic head and neck squamous cell, hepatocellular, melanoma or renal cell carcinoma were enrolled in the trial. Before TCR sequencing, CD4+ T cells and CD8+ T cells were sorted from peripheral blood as separate populations. Genomic DNA was isolated from the sorted cells so that the TCRbeta CDR3 region could be sequenced. TCRbeta CDR3 regions were sequenced using the immunoSEQ Assay. TCRdb's version of the immuneACCESS table is confined to in-frame rearrangements and falls short of the full clone set. An unresolved V gene accounts for under half of the shortfall where checked; the remainder is of unknown origin. For this sample the table gives some 41,000 clones, of which about 87% were detected only once. 35% to 40% of the sample lies in the top ten.

Clipping removes 5 bases from V and 6 bases from J, with 9 as the unmatched junction base count. CDR1 SGHRS and CDR2 YFSETQ are derived from the germline V gene. Taken from cysteine to phenylalanine, the CDR3 has 15 residues. Just the 45-base CDR3 DNA is kept, in frame starting at base 1. The data stem from a study of OX40 agonist ivuxolimab in advanced cancers. Background for the entire study: Ivuxolimab was a fully human IgG2 agonistic monoclonal antibody targeting the costimulatory receptor OX40 (CD134). Intravenous ivuxolimab was administered to patients every 2 weeks at six dose levels: 0.01, 0.1, 0.3, 1.5, 3 and 10 mg/kg. Among the 50 to 55 dose-escalation patients, 19 had hepatocellular carcinoma, roughly 15 melanoma, 9 renal cell carcinoma and 9 head and neck cancer. The purpose of peripheral TCRbeta sequencing was to test whether ivuxolimab changed TCR sequence diversity and led to clonal T-cell expansion. Partial responses occurred in three dose-escalation patients: two with cutaneous melanoma and one with hepatocellular carcinoma. Prior anti-PD-1, anti-PD-L1 or anti-CTLA-4 therapy was permitted, and approximately 40% of dose-escalation patients had received checkpoint inhibitors. The paper covers the monotherapy dose-escalation part of the phase I ivuxolimab trial, which included N of about 56 patients. In the dose-escalation cohort, more than 75% of patients were male, and the mean age was around 60 years, with a range of about 23 to 90. Points the paper makes about the study in general: After ivuxolimab, CD8+ T cells had more expanded clones than CD4+ T cells on average. At doses of 0.1 to 3.0 mg/kg, clonal expansion of both CD4+ and CD8+ T cells in blood was seen between baseline and week 6. Low levels of normalized T-cell clonal expansion were also seen in some patients who did not respond. The antigen specificity of the clonally expanded peripheral T cells was not determined. In partial responders in the 0.1-3.0 mg/kg groups, normalized peripheral clonal expansion was found to be among the lowest, especially among CD8+ T cells.

This material consisted of CD4+ or CD8+ T cells sorted from blood, taken in a trial of the OX40 agonist ivuxolimab. The TCR was taken from an adult with an advanced solid tumor such as melanoma, head and neck, liver or kidney cancer. Here the chain combines TRBV5-1 and TRBJ2-1, with 9 bases aligning to TRBD1. The CDR3 region has the sequence CASSPGDRVGNEQFF. The sequenced DNA is TGCGCCAGCAGTCCCGGGGACAGGGTGGGCAATGAGCAGTTCTTC. The variable domain in full, with residues beyond the CDR3 obtained from the reference TRBV5-1 and TRBJ2-1 genes, is KAGVTQTPRYLIKTRGQQVTLSCSPISGHRSVSWYQQTPGQGLQFLFEYFSETQRNKGNFPGRFSGRQFSNSRSEMNVSTLELGDSALYLCASSPGDRVGNEQFFGPGTRLTVL.